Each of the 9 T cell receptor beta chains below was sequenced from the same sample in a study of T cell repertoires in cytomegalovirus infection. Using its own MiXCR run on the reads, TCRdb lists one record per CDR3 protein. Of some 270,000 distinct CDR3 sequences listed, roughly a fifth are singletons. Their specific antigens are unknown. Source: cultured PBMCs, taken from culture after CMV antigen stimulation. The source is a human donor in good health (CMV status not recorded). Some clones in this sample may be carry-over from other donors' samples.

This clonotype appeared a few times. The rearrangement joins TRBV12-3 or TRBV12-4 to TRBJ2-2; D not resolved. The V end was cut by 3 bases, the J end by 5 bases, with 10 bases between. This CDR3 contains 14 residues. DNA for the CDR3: TGTGCCAGCAGTTTCAAGGGTAAAACCGGGGAGCTGTTTTTT. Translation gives CASSFKGKTGELFF.

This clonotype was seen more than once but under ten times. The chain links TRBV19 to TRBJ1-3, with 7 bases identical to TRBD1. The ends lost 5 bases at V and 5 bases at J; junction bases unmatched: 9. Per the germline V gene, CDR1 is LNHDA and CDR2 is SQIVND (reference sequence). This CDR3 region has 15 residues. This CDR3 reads CASSHPGQIRNTIYF. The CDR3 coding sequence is TGTGCCAGTAGTCATCCGGGACAGATCCGAAACACCATATATTTT. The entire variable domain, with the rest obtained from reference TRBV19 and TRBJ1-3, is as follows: DGGITQSPKYLFRKEGQNVTLSCEQNLNHDAMYWYRQDPGQGLRLIYYSQIVNDFQKGDIAEGYSVSREKKESFPLTVTSAQKNPTAFYLCASSHPGQIRNTIYFGEGSWLTVV.

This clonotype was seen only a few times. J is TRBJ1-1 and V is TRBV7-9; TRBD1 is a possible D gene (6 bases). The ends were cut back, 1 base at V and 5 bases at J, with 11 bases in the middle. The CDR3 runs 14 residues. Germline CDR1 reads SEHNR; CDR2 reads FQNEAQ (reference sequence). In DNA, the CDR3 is TGTGCCAGCAGCTTAGTGATGCAGGGGACTGAAGCTTTCTTT. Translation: CASSLVMQGTEAFF.

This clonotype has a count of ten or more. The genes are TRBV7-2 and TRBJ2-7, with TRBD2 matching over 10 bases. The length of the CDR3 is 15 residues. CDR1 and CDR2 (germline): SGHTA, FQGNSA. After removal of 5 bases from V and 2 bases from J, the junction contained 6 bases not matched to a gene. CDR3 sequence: CASSIGLAATYEQYF. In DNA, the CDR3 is TGTGCCAGCAGCATTGGACTAGCGGCAACCTACGAGCAGTACTTC.

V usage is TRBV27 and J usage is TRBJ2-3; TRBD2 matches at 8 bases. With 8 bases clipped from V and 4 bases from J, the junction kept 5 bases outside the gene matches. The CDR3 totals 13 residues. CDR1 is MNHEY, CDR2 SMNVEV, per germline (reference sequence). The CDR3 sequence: CASAGLASDTQYF. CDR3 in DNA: TGTGCCAGCGCCGGACTAGCCTCAGATACGCAGTATTTT.

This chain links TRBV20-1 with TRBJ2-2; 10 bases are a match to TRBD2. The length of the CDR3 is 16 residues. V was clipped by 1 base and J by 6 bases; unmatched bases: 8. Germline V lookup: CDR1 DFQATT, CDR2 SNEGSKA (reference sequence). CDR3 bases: TGCAGTGCTAGAGCCAGCGGGAGGGCAAGAGCCGGGGAGCTGTTTTTT. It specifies CSARASGRARAGELFF.

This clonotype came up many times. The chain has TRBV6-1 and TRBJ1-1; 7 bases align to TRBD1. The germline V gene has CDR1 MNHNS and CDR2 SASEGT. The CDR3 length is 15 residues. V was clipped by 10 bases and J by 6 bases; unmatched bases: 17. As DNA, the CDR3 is TGTGCCATCACGACAGGGCGGGGGGGGAAGGCTGAAGCTTTCTTT. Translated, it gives CAITTGRGGKAEAFF.

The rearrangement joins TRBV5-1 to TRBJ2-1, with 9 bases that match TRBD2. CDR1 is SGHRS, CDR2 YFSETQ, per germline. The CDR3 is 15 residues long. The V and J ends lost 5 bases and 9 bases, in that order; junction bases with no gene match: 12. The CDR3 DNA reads TGCGCCAGCAGTAGGATAGCGGGAGTTCAGGGTGAGCAGTTCTTC. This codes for CASSRIAGVQGEQFF.

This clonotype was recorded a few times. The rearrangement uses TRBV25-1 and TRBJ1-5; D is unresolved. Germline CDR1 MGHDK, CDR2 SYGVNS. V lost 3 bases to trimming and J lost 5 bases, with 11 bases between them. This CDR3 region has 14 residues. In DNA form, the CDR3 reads TGTGCCAGCAGTGATGGGAATAGTCATCAGCCCCAGCATTTT. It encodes CASSDGNSHQPQHF.